The clone carrying this T cell receptor beta chain turned up a few times. Antigen: not known. Synthesis of TCR cDNA relied on 5'RACE template switching, which attached a universal primer site and UMIs. TCRdb analysed the 5' RACE reads with MiXCR anew, one entry per CDR3 protein. This table has 500,000 to 650,000 distinct CDR3 sequences, 9% to 15% appearing once. This record belongs to a study of T cells after yellow fever vaccination. Study-wide findings and caveats: Once the booster was given, most primary-vaccination clones reappeared, at approximately 97% for CD4 and approximately 88% for CD8.

Trimming pared 10 bases from V and 2 bases from J, leaving 15 bases between. The germline V gene encodes CDR1 MNHNS and CDR2 SASEGT. The CDR3 extends over 15 amino acids. The sample consisted of PBMCs, taken on the day of the yellow fever booster vaccination. The genes are TRBV6-1 and TRBJ2-6; D may match TRBD1 or TRBD2 (5 bases each). This TCR derives from a man under 40 who received the YFV17D yellow fever vaccine. The CDR3 region is CATKVGVPGANVLTF. The DNA for the CDR3 is TGTGCCACCAAAGTGGGGGTCCCTGGGGCCAACGTCCTGACTTTC.